This record looks at one TCR beta chain sequence and its context. Its antigen has not been determined. No base qualities exist here, and no much larger clone lies one base off it. The data belong to a study of T-cell memory formation after mild COVID-19 (TCRdb year 2021). Study-level background: Most TCR sequence clusters were specific to one of the two donors. T-cell clones expanding and contracting after mild COVID-19 in a couple of donors were tracked by longitudinal TCRalpha and TCRbeta repertoire sequencing. The cohort comprised two young, previously healthy adult volunteers, one female and one male.

Ficoll-Paque density gradient centrifugation was used to isolate PBMCs. The sample was run on an Illumina NovaSeq 6000. cDNA libraries for TCRalpha and TCRbeta were prepared by 5'RACE using constant-segment primers, with sample barcodes and unique molecular identifiers added. Trizol reagent was used to extract RNA from every sample. Amplification of the libraries took two PCR steps, and the second step added a second sample barcode plus Illumina TruSeq adapters. Sequencing of libraries was performed on an Illumina NovaSeq with 2 x 150 bp paired-end reads. On the authors' methods: Demultiplexing of reads and collapsing into UMI-guided consensus sequences were performed with migec v1.2.7. Using mixcr v2.1.11, UMI consensuses were aligned to TRA and TRB V and J templates and then assembled into clonotypes. Clonotypes were classified as expanded or contracted when called significant by both edgeR and NoisET, with noise models trained on biological replicates. For edgeR calls, a false discovery rate-adjusted p below 0.01 and a log2 fold-change threshold of 1 were applied. As an exploratory analysis of dynamics, max-normalized trajectories of the 1000 most abundant clonotypes were examined with PCA combined with hierarchical clustering. The CD4 or CD8 phenotype of responding clones was assigned using the separately sequenced CD4+ and CD8+ repertoires. TCRdb passed the public sequencing reads through fastp at Q25 and MiXCR, retaining productive beta sequences. Entries that share a CDR3 protein sequence are merged under the most common genes and DNA. These V and J calls originate from TCRdb's pipeline instead of the authors' own analysis. The sample table records some 450,000 distinct CDR3 sequences; roughly 20% of these occur just once. Together, the top ten hold roughly 8.4% of the sample.

The germline V gene (reference sequence) supplies CDR1 LNHNV and CDR2 YYDKDF. Reading from cysteine to phenylalanine, the CDR3 counts 13 amino acids. Solely the CDR3 DNA is kept, with 39 bases framed from the first base. V loses 5 bases of germline sequence and J loses 12 bases, and the interval between the two ends is 14 bases. The paper's findings and limits, for the study overall: Contracting CD4+ clones were located mainly in the CM and EM memory subsets, whereas CD8+ clones were found to be enriched in EMRA. Clones that contracted from day 15 to 85 showed balanced CD4/CD8 phenotypes, whereas a second wave of clones that expanded from day 15 to 37 leaned towards CD4+. The study included only a couple of mild cases, and larger cohorts that include severe cases with pre-infection samples were judged to be necessary. Some responding clones were detected in pre-infection memory, which suggested that pre-existing cross-reactive memory T cells had joined the SARS-CoV-2 response. The second-wave clones that peaked on day 37 were not confirmed to be SARS-CoV-2 specific.

The sample consisted of PBMCs or a T cell subset sorted from them (not recorded which). The V gene is TRBV15 and the J gene is TRBJ1-6; the D gene identity is not certain. This receptor was identified in an adult woman who had mild COVID-19 (a few samples of this study predate the infection). The sample titles of this study are shuffled in the database, so cell type and time point are left out; the donor was told from shared clones. CDR3 loop: CATSPRLAEPLHF. The nucleotide sequence is TGTGCCACCAGCCCACGGTTAGCTGAACCCCTCCACTTT.